This T cell receptor beta chain stems from a study of cytomegalovirus exposure and HLA in healthy donors (dated by TCRdb to 2016 to 2017). Study-wide context: An earlier analysis of some 500 of the donors reported 250 to 350 Gb of sequence data and approximately 110 million unique TCR beta sequences from 150 million to 200 million T cells. Roughly 320 gigabases of sequencing data and approximately 91 million unique TCR sequences made up an early release that covered approximately 700 HLA-typed donors. Of the 398 genotyped donors, approximately 80% were placed in the genetic ancestry cluster associated with self-reported Caucasian donors. The aim of the study was to test whether cataloging public T cell receptors could identify signatures of past pathogen exposure. The T cell repertoires of under 700 subjects were profiled by immunosequencing and related to cytomegalovirus serostatus. Besides the first cohort of 666 subjects, a separate validation cohort made up of roughly 120 different subjects was used. To predict cytomegalovirus infection status, the study combined high-throughput TCR immunosequencing, statistical association of individual TCRs with disease status, and machine learning. A later analysis re-examined previously published TCR beta repertoires from 610 or so donors and added high-resolution HLA genotyping to investigate patterns of TCR occurrence. In the later analysis, no new phenotypic data were used to find candidate immune exposures; instead, reliance was placed on TCR beta sequences and their occurrence across donors. An earlier analysis of 587 of the donors applied high-throughput TCR beta sequencing to assess whether each TCR beta V gene segment acted as functional or pseudogenic. Alongside the repertoire data, information on donor age, sex, ethnicity and CMV serostatus was compiled. A later genetic analysis took genome-wide SNP genotypes for 398 of the 666 donors and used that subset as a discovery cohort. Every repertoire in the discovery cohort had been generated on one and the same sequencing platform. HLA typing covered class I and class II loci at four-digit resolution. The number of donors typed differed by locus, with roughly 620-630 for A, B, C, DRB1 and DQB1, roughly 520 for DQA1, 606 for DPA1, and approximately 470 for DPB1. Roughly 5 DR-DQ haplotypes were treated as single units for association and clustering because of strong linkage in the cohort. On average, roughly 240,000 unique TCR beta nucleotide sequences were sequenced per donor among some 420 genotyped donors of the cohort, with roughly 20% of those sequences being non-productive. The full study reports these points: An earlier analysis of approximately 590 of the donors showed that most TCR beta V segments appeared in productive rearrangements either about 87% or about 30% of the time, which broadly matched IMGT annotations. Because HLA typing was missing for some donors at each locus, association tests included only the typed subset. The sequencing pipeline was judged likely to have produced a cluster of highly shared sequence variants as a technical artifact. Most CMV-associated TCR beta chains appeared to be HLA-restricted in a later analysis, and the HLA associations seemed to be driven largely by CMV exposure. Some IMGT-functional V segments, including TRBV6-2 and TRBV6-3, could not be distinguished by the 87-base-pair reads and were therefore excluded. Cytomegalovirus status was reported to be diagnosed by the classifier with high specificity and sensitivity in both the original and validation cohorts. In a later analysis, several top co-occurrence clusters were reported to appear linked to parvovirus B19, influenza, CMV and Epstein-Barr virus. The only immune exposure information available for the cohort was CMV serostatus. According to a later genetic analysis, donors in an Asian-associated ancestry cluster had fewer N-insertions in productive TCRs than the approximately 630-donor mean. Assigning TCR associations to individual alleles was difficult when HLA alleles, especially DR and DQ, strongly co-occurred. Only TCR beta chains were sequenced in this cohort, and the absence of alpha or paired-chain data limited detectable features. The authors suggested that the approach could potentially be extended to other disease states and immunological phenotypes. Because counts were too low, roughly 17 rarely observed V segments, including chromosome 9 orphons, were left out of the earlier analysis of several hundred of the donors. A further reported finding was that TCR beta sequences accurately predicted the HLA-A and HLA-B alleles for most subjects in the first cohort. In vitro tests confirmed that a few of the cytomegalovirus-associated TCR beta chains recognize cytomegalovirus antigens. A later analysis associated about 18,000 TCR beta sequences with specific HLA alleles at a false discovery rate of 0.05. Sequencing depth was assumed to be roughly uniform across donors in the presence/absence analyses, though that assumption may not hold. An association between a missense DCLRE1C variant and V-gene and J-gene trimming of TCR beta chains was found in a later genetic analysis and replicated in an independent cohort. Across donors, most TCR sequences were observed very rarely, whereas some public TCRs were present in many individuals. In a later analysis, the rate of TCR association differed among HLA loci, with DRB1 alleles having the most associated TCRs and HLA-C alleles having the fewest. A total of roughly 160 TCR beta chains were listed by the study as associated with cytomegalovirus. In a later analysis, HLA-associated TCR beta chains showed more clonal expansion and lower generation probabilities than non-associated chains that were equally common. Linkage disequilibrium might explain the correlated functional status among segregating V segments, but an unknown experimental factor could not be excluded.

As regards this clone: Its recognized antigen is unknown. Qualities for individual bases were not recorded, and no much larger clone is one base off.

The cohort consisted of 666 healthy bone marrow donors. Cohort members were all nominally healthy when sampled, although unrecorded immune exposures were likely present. The donor was CMV seronegative and belonged to the group of 352 seronegative cohort members. A peripheral blood sample was collected from each donor, and TCR beta sequencing was performed on peripheral blood mononuclear cells. Genomic DNA was extracted from the blood cell samples with the Qiagen DNeasy Blood Extraction Kit. The junction shows trimming of 6 bases on V and 2 bases on J, and the gene matches do not reach 5 bases of it. CDR1 WNHNN and CDR2 SYGVQD are derived from the germline V gene (reference sequence). Inclusive of the bounding cysteine and phenylalanine, the CDR3 is 14 residues long. The read is trimmed to its CDR3 DNA, 42 bases read in frame from base 1. Library generation was performed with the immunoSEQ multiplex PCR assay. For the multiplex PCR, a mixture combining 60 forward primers for TCR Vbeta segments and 13 reverse primers for TCR Jbeta segments was used. The CDR3 region of rearranged TCR beta genes was amplified from genomic DNA with a multiplex PCR assay. The Illumina HiSeq System was used to sequence the amplified TCR beta libraries as 87-base-pair reads. Per the authors' processing: Across the 500 to 750 repertoires, a later analysis counted 80 million or so unique TCR beta chains, 9.5 million to 12 million of which were shared by at least two donors. Raw reads were error-corrected and collapsed into unique sequences by a nearest-neighbor algorithm in which closely related sequences were merged to remove PCR and sequencing errors. Alignment of CDR3 sequences to IMGT reference sequences was used to assign V, D and J gene segments. For a sequence to be retained, at least a six-nucleotide match to both a V gene segment and a J gene segment was required. A rearrangement was called productive if the CDR3 had no stop codons and remained in frame with V and J, and every other rearrangement was called non-productive. CDR3 was defined by IMGT convention, running from the second conserved V-encoded cysteine to the conserved J-encoded phenylalanine. The earlier analysis of some 600 of the donors excluded sequences that lacked an unambiguous match to a single V gene segment. An earlier analysis of a few hundred of the donors called V segments functional above 56.7% productive rearrangements and segregating when the between-donor standard deviation exceeded 5%. A statistical classification framework was developed to diagnose cytomegalovirus status using the catalog of TCR beta chain sequences. In a later analysis, V and J genes were assigned by comparing TCR nucleotide sequences against IMGT/GENE-DB human TR gene sequences. Using the TCRdist pipeline, a later analysis assigned CDR3 sequences along with most-parsimonious VDJ recombination scenarios. In a later analysis, each TCR beta chain was defined by its CDR3 amino acid sequence together with its V-gene family, and reads without a unique V-gene family were excluded. In a later analysis, 550 to 650 highly shared, low-generation-probability nucleotide sequences were removed to address suspected cross-contamination and a sequencing artifact. In a later analysis, a clonal expansion index for each public chain was calculated from normalized within-repertoire ranks of inferred template counts. A later analysis computed generation probabilities with a VDJ recombination model fitted to out-of-frame rearrangements, and checked the results against IGoR. In a later analysis, TCR-TCR, TCR-HLA and TCR-CMV co-occurrence was scored with hypergeometric tests, and a repertoire-size bias correction was applied to TCR pairs. False discovery rates were estimated in a later analysis by permuting HLA or CMV assignments 20 times. In a later analysis, co-occurring TCRs were grouped with DBSCAN, and TCRdist sequence similarity was added when clustering was performed within HLA-allele-positive subsets. Repertoires with fewer than 30,000 or more than 120,000 public chains, plus five repertoires with anomalous nucleotide sharing, were excluded from co-occurrence clustering. This immuneACCESS table, as held by TCRdb, lists in-frame sequences with V and J called but not all clones. Of the missing ones, under half trace to an unresolved V gene in checked studies; the others have no known cause. V and J calls and clone size are copied from that table; D and trimming were computed from the DNA. This sample has about 140,000 clones in its table, and 75% to 80% of those were observed once. The top ten clones comprise 3.9% of the sample.

The rearrangement combines TRBV10-1 with TRBJ2-3; 7 middle bases align to TRBD2. Material for sequencing was PBMCs. The TCR was taken from a man aged 18 to 29 in good health and CMV-seronegative. The CDR3 is CASSEGGNTDTQYF. The DNA sequence follows: TGCGCCAGCAGCGAGGGAGGGAACACAGATACGCAGTATTTT.